This section outlines one T cell receptor beta chain sequence together with its context. The data belong to a study of shared clonotypes between healthy human individuals. The trim removed 4 bases at V and 8 bases at J, leaving 13 bases unmatched. Germline CDR1 reads MGHDK; CDR2 reads SYGVNS. The CDR3 length is 15 residues. TCRdb's copy holds only in-frame clones and misses some; the assay was immunoSEQ multiplex PCR. In the table there are around 2.3 million clones, almost 96% of which are singletons. The rearrangement uses TRBV25-1 and TRBJ1-2, with TRBD1 matching over 7 bases. The sample consisted of naive CD4+ T cells sorted from blood. Subset specified: CD45RA+ positively selected. The receptor was derived from a young man in good health. The CDR3 sequence: CASSAAQGGAAGYTF. The CDR3 coding sequence is TGTGCCAGCAGTGCGGCGCAGGGGGGGGCGGCGGGCTACACCTTC.